This T cell receptor beta chain was identified during a study of identical twins (dated by TCRdb to about 2016). Study-level background: To test whether fetal clonotypes persist, the study used deep sequencing on TCR alpha and beta repertoires from monozygotic twins, unrelated adults of various ages, and cord blood. To rule out contamination, replicate twin experiments were performed at different times with different library preparation protocols. Points the paper makes about the study in general: Compared with coincidental sharing between unrelated individuals, out-of-frame TCR alpha sequences shared between twins showed an excess of sequences with low generation probability. Because the same donors could not be followed over many years, the conclusions relied on cross-sectional statistical analysis. Excess twin sharing in beta out-of-frame sequences was weaker because fewer shared sequences lowered the signal-to-noise ratio. Out-of-frame TCR alpha sharing in monozygotic twins was systematically underestimated by recombination models, whereas sharing between unrelated individuals was in agreement with the recombination models. Zero-insertion analyses could be partly confounded by invariant T cells such as MAIT and iNKT, although diverse VJ usage argued against such confounding for most clonotypes. Abundant cord blood beta clonotypes carried fewer insertions; young adult naive repertoires showed a weaker similar trend, while memory repertoires showed none.

All donors were healthy Caucasians. The CDR3 runs 13 residues from the cysteine to the phenylalanine. The entry retains the CDR3 DNA only, 39 bases that are in frame from base 1. The germline V gene provides CDR1 MDHEN and CDR2 SYDVKM. Cut back by 2 bases and 2 bases, the V and J ends lie 4 bases apart. Details on this clonotype: This receptor's antigen is unknown. No quality values exist for individual bases; no much larger clone is one base distant.

Library preparation used 5' RACE. The run used an Illumina HiSeq 2000. A universal primer binding site was added through template switching, and the final cDNA carried a unique molecular identifier so that TCR cDNA molecules could be counted accurately. Specific primers in the conserved constant-segment region were used to synthesize first-strand cDNA for TCR alpha and beta chains. To control for contamination, every cDNA library was double barcoded, receiving both a SMART-Mk sample barcode and Illumina barcodes. TruSeq adapter sequences and Illumina sample barcodes were added in two successive PCR steps. The Illumina HiSeq platform was used with custom primers to sequence TCR alpha and beta cDNA libraries. On the study's bioinformatics: MiGEC was used to process raw reads and extract unique molecular identifiers, and MiXCR was used to find CDR3 positions. For each individual, recombination models were inferred using an EM algorithm with the repgenHMM and IGoR tools. The analysis of shared clonotypes was done with the tcR package in R, with sharing normalized by the product of cloneset sizes. Out-of-frame nonproductive sequences were analyzed to study raw recombination free of thymic and clonal selection effects. In-frame beta chains were kept once TCRdb had trimmed the public reads at Q25 with fastp and called clones with MiXCR. Identical CDR3 proteins give one entry, which carries the most common genes and DNA. V and J calls and clone size were set by TCRdb, not the authors. This sample holds more than 1.5 million distinct CDR3 sequences; under 35% were observed only once. The top ten hold about 0.25% of the sample.

The rearrangement joined TRBV28 to TRBJ2-4; the D gene cannot be resolved reliably. This TCR derives from a newborn girl in good health. The sample comprised cord blood. The CDR3 amino acid sequence is: CASSLQPKNIQYF. The nucleotide sequence is given as TGTGCCAGCAGTTTACAGCCCAAAAACATTCAGTACTTC.